What follows is one T cell receptor beta chain and its context. The data were taken from a study of blood T cell repertoires in COVID-19. Overall study: The United States, Italy and Spain supplied acute and convalescent COVID-19 samples. In each case, the material was cDNA or gDNA derived from T cells, B-cell-depleted T cells, or PBMCs.

Per the original data handling: Estimated nucleated cell counts came from reference gene primer amplification. Sequencing was performed with immunoSEQ multiplex PCR; in TCRdb, only in-frame clones are kept and a portion is missing. V and J calls and clone size are as listed in that table; D and trimming were resolved from the DNA. The table has around 200,000 clones, approximately 85% seen once; the top ten hold 3.3%. CDR3 length equals 14 residues. The germline CDR1 and CDR2 sequences are MNHEY and SMNVEV (reference sequence). Trimming took off 3 bases at V and 6 bases at J, with 12 bases between the two ends.

The TCR sequence derives from a man aged 55 to 69 with acute or convalescent COVID-19. The rearrangement uses TRBV27 and TRBJ1-5; possible D gene TRBD1, 6 bases. Specimen: peripheral blood. The CDR3 DNA follows: TGTGCCAGCAGTTTTAGAGGGGGTGGTCAGCCCCAGCATTTT. It codes for CASSFRGGGQPQHF.